The present entry profiles one T cell receptor beta chain with its context. The junction had 16 bases not matched to a gene; V was cut back by 3 bases and J by 7 bases. Looked up from germline, CDR1 is KGHSH and CDR2 is LQKENI. The CDR3 runs to 18 residues. The data stem from a study of blood T cell repertoires in COVID-19. For the study at large: Italy, Spain and the United States were the sources of the convalescent and acute COVID-19 samples. The cDNA or gDNA used as material had been derived from T cells, B-cell-depleted T cells, or PBMCs.

Original analysis: How many nucleated cells were present was estimated from reference gene primer amplification. Here immunoSEQ multiplex PCR was the method, and the copy in TCRdb shows in-frame clones only, minus some. D and trimming were read from the DNA, whereas the V and J calls and clone size are those reported in that table. The sample has 400,000 or so clones; around 90% are singletons. This receptor was obtained from a human donor in a cohort sampled during active COVID-19. The sequenced sample consisted of peripheral blood. V usage is TRBV18 and J usage is TRBJ2-7, with TRBD2 identical over 12 bases. CDR3 residues: CASSPMTGRTSGNAEQYF. The CDR3 DNA sequence: TGTGCCAGCTCACCTATGACAGGGAGGACTAGCGGGAACGCTGAGCAGTACTTC.